The 20 T cell receptor beta chains below were found in one sample sequenced in a study of blood T cells in healthy people across ages. Alongside a J-beta primer mix, a sample-barcoded 5' primer served in a second PCR lasting about 7 to 12 cycles. TCRdb re-called the 5' RACE reads through MiXCR, storing one row per CDR3 protein. The profile shows hundreds of thousands of distinct CDR3 sequences, 58% of them singletons. The sample consisted of blood. The source is a young man in good health.

The rearrangement uses TRBV4-1 and TRBJ2-1; 12 bases are shared with TRBD2. J was trimmed by 7 bases and V by 4 bases; bases with no gene match: 14. This CDR3 has 18 amino acids. Germline V gives CDR1 MGHRA, CDR2 YSYEKL. The CDR3 DNA reads TGCGCCAGCAGCCGAGCAACGGCTAGCGGGGGGGGTAATAATGAGCAGTTCTTC. It codes for CASSRATASGGGNNEQFF.

V and J are TRBV5-1 and TRBJ2-7; D is possibly TRBD2 (6 bases). Germline assignment: CDR1 SGHRS and CDR2 YFSETQ. Between the trimmed V and J ends, which lost 0 bases and 3 bases, there was a span of 13 bases. This CDR3 has 15 amino acids. The CDR3 DNA reads TGCGCCAGCAGCTTGGCTTCGGGGGTCGACTACGAGCAGTACTTC. Translation: CASSLASGVDYEQYF.

In its sample, this clonotype was seen a few times. The chain has TRBV20-1 and TRBJ2-5; D perhaps matches TRBD1 (5 bases). V dropped 5 bases and J dropped 7 bases, with 20 bases sitting between them. The germline V gene encodes CDR1 DFQATT and CDR2 SNEGSKA (reference sequence). The CDR3 is 14 residues long. The CDR3 DNA sequence: TGCAGTGCTGGACCAGATCTTCGAAGGGGGACCCAGTACTTC. It specifies CSAGPDLRRGTQYF.

The chain carries TRBV7-8 and TRBJ2-3; 7 bases are shared with TRBD2. The CDR3 has 21 amino acids. Per the germline V gene, CDR1 is SGHVS and CDR2 is FQNEAQ. The V and J ends lost 4 bases and 0 bases, in that order; junction bases with no gene match: 22. The CDR3 DNA reads as TGTGCCAGCAGCTCGTACCCGGCGGGAGTAGGAGGGTATTCTAGCACAGATACGCAGTATTTT. Amino acid sequence: CASSSYPAGVGGYSSTDTQYF. Based on the CDR3 plus reference TRBV7-8 and TRBJ2-3, the full variable domain is GAGVSQSPRYKVAKRGQDVALRCDPISGHVSLFWYQQALGQGPEFLTYFQNEAQLDKSGLPSDRFFAERPEGSVSTLKIQRTQQEDSAVYLCASSSYPAGVGGYSSTDTQYFGPGTRLTVL.

The chain uses TRBV6-6 and TRBJ2-7; 7 nucleotides match TRBD1. J gave up 4 bases and V 0 bases, and 3 bases lay outside the gene matches. Germline lookup yields CDR1 MNHNY and CDR2 SVGAGI (reference sequence). The CDR3 runs to 14 residues. CDR3 sequence: CASSYSTGKYEQYF. The CDR3 coding sequence is TGTGCCAGCAGTTACTCGACAGGGAAATACGAGCAGTACTTC.

As for this clonotype: This sequence may be a read error, since a much larger clone differs from it by one base. The chain recombines TRBV20-1 with TRBJ2-7, with D perhaps TRBD1 (6 bases). Trimming pared 0 bases from V and 0 bases from J, leaving 9 bases between. Germline CDR1 reads DFQATT; CDR2 reads SNEGSKA (reference sequence). The length of the CDR3 is 14 residues. The CDR3 protein is CSARDGTNSYEQYF. CDR3 coding DNA: TGCAGTGCTAGAGATGGGACAAACTCCTACGAGCAGTACTTC.

The rearrangement uses TRBV15 and TRBJ1-5; D gene uncertain. V was shortened by 0 bases and J by 8 bases, with 14 bases between the two germline ends. In germline, CDR1 is LNHNV, CDR2 YYDKDF (reference sequence). This CDR3 is built from 15 residues. The CDR3 region is CATSRDRGNFEPQHF. The CDR3 coding sequence is TGTGCCACCAGCAGAGATCGTGGGAACTTTGAGCCCCAGCATTTT.

This chain links TRBV7-9 with TRBJ2-1; no clear D. V was cut by 2 bases and J by 10 bases, with 12 bases left in between. From germline, CDR1 is SEHNR and CDR2 FQNEAQ (reference sequence). CDR3 size: 13 residues. CDR3 bases: TGTGCCAGCAGCTTACCTACGACGCGCGAGCAGTTCTTC. It specifies CASSLPTTREQFF.

The chain joins TRBV4-3 to TRBJ2-1; possible D gene TRBD2, 5 bases. In germline, CDR1 is LGHNA, CDR2 YSLEER. The germline V and J ends were trimmed by 1 base and 12 bases, with 16 bases remaining between them. CDR3 length: 14 residues. The chain's CDR3 is CASSQAPNSGWQFF. The CDR3 DNA follows: TGCGCCAGCAGCCAAGCCCCAAACAGCGGATGGCAGTTCTTC.

The CDR3 region has the DNA TGCAGTGCTAGGACTCAAGTTCCTCCCCTCCACTTT. Translating gives CSARTQVPPLHF. This chain connects TRBV20-1 to TRBJ1-6; D uncertain. V lost 3 bases to trimming and J lost 13 bases, with 13 bases between them. From germline, CDR1 is DFQATT and CDR2 SNEGSKA (reference sequence). This CDR3 has 12 residues.

V is TRBV9 and J is TRBJ2-5, with D possibly being TRBD1 (6 bases). This CDR3 region has 13 residues. The V end lost 0 bases, the J end lost 3 bases, and 6 bases lay between the germline ends. Germline V gives CDR1 SGDLS, CDR2 YYNGEE. CDR3 amino acids: CASSVGTEETQYF. Here the CDR3 DNA reads TGTGCCAGCAGCGTAGGGACAGAAGAGACCCAGTACTTC.

This clonotype was seen more than once but under ten times. The chain is built from TRBV13 and TRBJ2-5, with D possibly matching TRBD1 (5 bases). Germline loops: CDR1 PRHDT, CDR2 FYEKMQ (reference sequence). CDR3 length equals 13 residues. Trimming took 5 bases from V and 4 from J, leaving 11 bases between them. DNA for the CDR3: TGTGCCAGCAGCACCGACAGCCGAGAGACCCAGTACTTC. Translation: CASSTDSRETQYF.

This clonotype has just a few counts. The CDR3, as DNA: TGCAGTGCTAGACTCGCGCATTTGCAAGAGACCCAGTACTTC. It yields the protein CSARLAHLQETQYF. The rearrangement links TRBV20-1 to TRBJ2-5; D is unresolved. The V gene's germline CDR1 is DFQATT and CDR2 SNEGSKA (reference sequence). This CDR3 region has 14 residues. V was clipped by 2 bases and J by 2 bases, with 12 bases between them.

This rearrangement joins TRBV7-9 to TRBJ2-4; weak D call: TRBD2 (5 bases). The CDR3 length is 14 residues. Germline CDR1 and CDR2: SEHNR and FQNEAQ (reference sequence). V gave up 5 bases and J gave up 13 bases, with 21 bases separating them. Here the CDR3 DNA reads TGTGCCAGCAGCCCCAGCGTAAGGCCATGGGAGCAGTACTTC. Amino acids: CASSPSVRPWEQYF. Drawing the rest from reference TRBV7-9 and TRBJ2-4, the complete variable domain is DTGVSQNPRHKITKRGQNVTFRCDPISEHNRLYWYRQTLGQGPEFLTYFQNEAQLEKSRLLSDRFSAERPKGSFSTLEIQRTEQGDSAMYLCASSPSVRPWEQYFGAGTRLSVL.

V is TRBV29-1 and J is TRBJ1-2; 8 bases map to TRBD1. The J segment lost 10 bases and the V segment lost 4 bases, leaving 8 bases of the junction unmatched. The CDR3 has 12 amino acids. Germline V gene data show CDR1 as SQVTM and CDR2 as ANQGSEA. The chain's CDR3 is CSVVDRESAYTF. The CDR3 coding sequence is TGCAGCGTTGTGGACAGGGAGAGTGCCTACACCTTC.

This chain connects TRBV28 to TRBJ2-1; D perhaps matches TRBD1 (6 bases). The length of the CDR3 is 16 residues. Germline CDR1 and CDR2: MDHEN and SYDVKM. The V gene lost 4 bases and the J gene lost 6 bases, with 19 bases spanning the gap. CDR3 DNA sequence: TGTGCCAGCAGTTATGTTGGGGGCTTAATTTTCAATGAGCAGTTCTTC. Translation: CASSYVGGLIFNEQFF.

This chain links TRBV6-2 or TRBV6-3 with TRBJ1-5, with D unresolved. The CDR3 has 14 amino acids. Germline CDR1 and CDR2: MNHEY and SVGEGT. Trimming cost V 2 bases and J 6 bases, with 11 bases left between them. This CDR3 is CASSYIGVGQPQHF. The CDR3 nucleotides read TGTGCCAGCAGTTACATCGGGGTTGGTCAGCCCCAGCATTTT.

This clonotype was counted only a few times. CDR3 loop: CAIRGQENTEAFF. The CDR3 DNA is TGTGCCATCAGGGGACAGGAAAACACTGAAGCTTTCTTT. The rearrangement joins TRBV10-3 to TRBJ1-1, with TRBD1 matching 8 bases. This CDR3 comprises 13 residues. V was pared by 6 bases and J by 2 bases, with 2 bases of the junction left unmatched. Germline V gene data show CDR1 as ENHRY and CDR2 as SYGVKD.

The chain employs TRBV4-2 and TRBJ2-3, with D maybe TRBD1 (6 bases). V lost 6 bases, J lost 0 bases, and 31 bases lay in between. Germline V lookup: CDR1 LGHNA, CDR2 YNFKEQ. The CDR3 consists of 21 residues. CDR3 loop: CASRGGAGAPSPTTSTDTQYF. In DNA form, the CDR3 reads TGTGCCAGCAGAGGGGGTGCGGGCGCACCTTCTCCTACCACTAGCACAGATACGCAGTATTTT.

The rearrangement uses TRBV6-1 and TRBJ2-1; 8 nucleotides line up with TRBD2. The CDR3 covers 13 residues. V shed 6 bases, J shed 6 bases, and the junction held 4 bases outside the gene matches. The V gene's germline CDR1 is MNHNS and CDR2 SASEGT. For the CDR3, the DNA is TGTGCCAGCAGGAAGCGGGAGCCCAATGAGCAGTTCTTC. Protein sequence: CASRKREPNEQFF.